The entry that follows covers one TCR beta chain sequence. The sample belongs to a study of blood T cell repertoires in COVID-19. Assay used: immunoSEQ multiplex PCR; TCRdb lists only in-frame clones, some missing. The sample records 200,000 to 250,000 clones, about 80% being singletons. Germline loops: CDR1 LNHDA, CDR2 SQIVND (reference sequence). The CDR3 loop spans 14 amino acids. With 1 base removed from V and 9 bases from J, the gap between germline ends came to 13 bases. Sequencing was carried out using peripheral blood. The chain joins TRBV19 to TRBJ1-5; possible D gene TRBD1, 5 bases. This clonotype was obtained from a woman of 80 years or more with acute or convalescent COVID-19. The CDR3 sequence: CASSIGQGVWPQHF. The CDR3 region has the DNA TGTGCCAGTAGTATAGGCCAGGGTGTATGGCCCCAGCATTTT.